This T cell receptor (beta chain) stems from a study of a mutant IDH1 vaccine in newly diagnosed glioma (dated by TCRdb to about 2021). Looking at the study overall: Vaccination began 4-6 weeks after radiotherapy alone, or alongside temozolomide cycles in the chemotherapy-containing groups. Of the approximately 34 treated patients, 62.5% were male and around 40% were female, and a mean age of 40.4 years was recorded. Before enrollment, patients had received standard therapy of radiotherapy alone, temozolomide alone, or radiochemotherapy with temozolomide; most received the combination. Visit V12 was the week-35 safety follow-up and visit V13 was the week-47 end of study. Six visits were used for peripheral blood collection: V03 (baseline), V05, V07, V10, V12 and V13. Longitudinal TCRB deep sequencing was done for about two dozen treated patients, wherever samples were available for exploratory analyses. Results the study describes overall, beyond this receptor: No apparent relationship was observed between pseudoprogression and alterations in the top peripheral T cell clonotypes detected by TCRB sequencing. Selection of PBMC samples for TCRB deep sequencing was based on availability. Immune responses induced by the vaccine were seen in 93.3% of patients across multiple MHC alleles. The authors stated that sample limitations prevented analyses of patient blood samples from being reproduced.

The library was built by means of the immunoSEQ multiplex PCR assay. Rearranged TCR beta chain sequences were amplified with the hsTCRB Kit following the manufacturer's protocol. Sequencing of TCRB libraries was carried out on an Illumina MiSeq. Per the original workflow: The kit vendor's proprietary platform handled demultiplexing, trimming and gene mapping. TCRdb carries this immuneACCESS record with in-frame sequences only. Its versions omit some clonotypes, under half of them owing to an unresolved V gene in the studies checked, with the rest unexplained. That table gives V, J and clone size, and the DNA gave D and trimming. This sample lists roughly 38,000 clones; 85% to 90% were detected once. Of the sample, roughly 1.5% is held by the ten largest clones. In the paper's terms, the time point label means: week 35, safety follow-up. Every vaccine dose consisted of 300 ug of a 20-mer mutant IDH1 peptide in Montanide, administered subcutaneously together with topical imiquimod. Eight vaccinations were administered to patients in weeks 1, 3, 5, 7, 11, 15, 19 and 23, corresponding to visits V03 through V10. Donors had newly diagnosed WHO grade 3 or 4 IDH1-mutant astrocytomas with loss of nuclear ATRX. The samples were drawn from NOA16, a multicentre, single-arm, open-label phase I trial in Germany that tested a mutant IDH1 peptide vaccine in humans for the first time. Genomic DNA for TCRB sequencing was extracted from EDTA blood using the DNeasy Blood and Tissue Kit.

Trimming takes 7 bases from V and 10 bases from J, and the germline ends sit 17 bases apart. The germline V gene encodes CDR1 MDHEN and CDR2 SYDVKM. There are 13 amino acids in the CDR3, from cysteine to phenylalanine inclusive. Kept here is only the CDR3 DNA, which spans 39 bases and is read in frame from base 1. As to this clone: Its target antigen remains unknown. Within one base of it there is no much larger clone, and no base qualities were kept.

The rearrangement combines TRBV28 with TRBJ1-5; the D gene assignment is ambiguous. The receptor was derived from a man aged 40-49 years with glioma. Sequenced here: PBMCs, sampled from a glioma patient whose treatment included an IDH1 peptide vaccine. The CDR3 corresponds to CASTAEYFRPQHF. The DNA reads TGTGCCAGCACGGCAGAATACTTTCGACCCCAGCATTTT.